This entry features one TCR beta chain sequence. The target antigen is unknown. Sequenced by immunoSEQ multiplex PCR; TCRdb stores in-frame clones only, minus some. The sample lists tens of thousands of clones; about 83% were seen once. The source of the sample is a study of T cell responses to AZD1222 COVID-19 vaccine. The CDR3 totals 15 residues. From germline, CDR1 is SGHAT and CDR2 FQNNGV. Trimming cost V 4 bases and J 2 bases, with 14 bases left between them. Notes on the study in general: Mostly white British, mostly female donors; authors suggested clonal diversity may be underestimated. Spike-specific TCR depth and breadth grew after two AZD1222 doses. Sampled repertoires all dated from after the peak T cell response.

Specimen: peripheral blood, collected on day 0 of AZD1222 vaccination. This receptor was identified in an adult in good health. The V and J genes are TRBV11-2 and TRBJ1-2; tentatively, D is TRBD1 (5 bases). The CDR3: CASSSLRGSNYGYTF. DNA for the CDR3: TGTGCCAGCAGCTCGTTACGGGGCAGCAACTATGGCTACACCTTC.